This entry lists 11 T cell receptor beta chains sequenced from one sample in a study of T cell changes during pregnancy in multiple sclerosis. Profiling relied on immunoSEQ multiplex PCR, and the TCRdb table lists in-frame clones only, not all of them. The sample shows around 19,000 clones, around nine tenths of them seen only once. The sample was CD8+ T cells from peripheral blood mononuclear cells, taken after pregnancy. The origin of the receptors is a female donor in good health, enrolled as a control in a pregnancy study.

V gene TRBV7-6 combines with J gene TRBJ2-1, with 13 bases lining up with TRBD2. The CDR3 extends over 15 amino acids. From germline, CDR1 is SGHVS and CDR2 FNYEAQ. Unmatched junction bases numbered 2, after V lost 5 bases and J lost 4 bases. CDR3 in amino acids: CASSRLAGGYNEQFF. The CDR3, as DNA: TGTGCCAGCAGCCGACTAGCGGGGGGATACAATGAGCAGTTCTTC.

This chain uses TRBV9 with TRBJ2-2; tentatively, D is TRBD1 (6 bases). The germline V and J ends were trimmed by 3 bases and 5 bases, with 11 bases remaining between them. The CDR3 spans 14 residues. Germline V gives CDR1 SGDLS, CDR2 YYNGEE. The CDR3 DNA is TGTGCCAGCAGCGCGGTAGGGGGTACCGGGGAGCTGTTTTTT. Protein product: CASSAVGGTGELFF.

This rearrangement joins TRBV5-8 to TRBJ2-1; TRBD2 matches 11 bases. After removal of 2 bases from V and 7 bases from J, the junction contained 2 bases not matched to a gene. The length of the CDR3 is 14 residues. Germline V gives CDR1 SGHTS, CDR2 YDEGEE. CDR3 sequence reads: CASSFASGGNEQFF. The CDR3 coding sequence is TGTGCCAGCAGCTTCGCTAGCGGGGGGAATGAGCAGTTCTTC.

The chain recombines TRBV25-1 with TRBJ2-7; 7 nucleotides line up with TRBD2. The CDR3 contains 17 residues. In germline, CDR1 is MGHDK, CDR2 SYGVNS. J was trimmed by 2 bases and V by 3 bases; bases with no gene match: 13. The CDR3: CASSDSDRLARPYEQYF. DNA for the CDR3: TGTGCCAGCAGTGACTCCGACCGACTAGCCAGACCCTACGAGCAGTACTTC.

The chain has TRBV5-6 and TRBJ2-2, with D possibly TRBD1 on 5 matching bases. V was pared by 8 bases and J by 1 base, with 9 bases between. Looked up from germline, CDR1 is SGHDT and CDR2 is YYEEEE. This CDR3 contains 13 residues. In DNA form, the CDR3 reads TGTGCCAGTAAGACAGTGAACACCGGGGAGCTGTTTTTT. Encoded protein: CASKTVNTGELFF.

CDR3 DNA: TGTGCCAGCAGCCTGAGACTAGCGGGGTCCCTCGGGAATGAGCAGTTCTTC. It yields the protein CASSLRLAGSLGNEQFF. This rearrangement joins TRBV5-7 to TRBJ2-1, with 11 bases matching TRBD2. TRBV5-7 counts as an open reading frame of uncertain function. V shed 4 bases, J shed 7 bases, and the junction held 13 bases outside the gene matches. This CDR3 contains 17 residues.

This rearrangement joins TRBV7-2 to TRBJ1-1; 8 bases match TRBD1. The CDR3 is 14 residues long. Per the germline V gene, CDR1 is SGHTA and CDR2 is FQGNSA. V gave up 2 bases and J gave up 7 bases; unmatched junction bases: 6. The CDR3 loop reads CASSLSGQDYEAFF. The CDR3 nucleotides are TGTGCCAGCAGCTTATCGGGACAGGACTATGAAGCTTTCTTT.

The chain combines TRBV5-1 with TRBJ1-1; 7 bases are shared with TRBD1. V was pared by 0 bases and J by 6 bases, with 8 bases of the junction left unmatched. Per the germline V gene, CDR1 is SGHRS and CDR2 is YFSETQ. The CDR3 extends over 15 amino acids. CDR3 sequence: CASSLAETGFSEAFF. The CDR3 bases are TGCGCCAGCAGCTTGGCCGAGACAGGGTTCTCTGAAGCTTTCTTT.

This chain links TRBV19 with TRBJ1-1; D remains unclear. Deletions cut 7 bases from V and 1 base from J, with 16 bases between. Looked up from germline, CDR1 is LNHDA and CDR2 is SQIVND (reference sequence). The CDR3 loop spans 15 amino acids. CDR3 in DNA: TGTGCCAGTACCCCGCAGGCGGGAGGGAACACTGAAGCTTTCTTT. This sequence encodes CASTPQAGGNTEAFF. The full variable domain, its missing parts supplied by reference TRBV19 and TRBJ1-1, is DGGITQSPKYLFRKEGQNVTLSCEQNLNHDAMYWYRQDPGQGLRLIYYSQIVNDFQKGDIAEGYSVSREKKESFPLTVTSAQKNPTAFYLCASTPQAGGNTEAFFGQGTRLTVV.

This chain joins TRBV21-1 and TRBJ2-6; the table's D call TRBD1 went unverified against the DNA. TRBV21-1 is given as a pseudogene. The CDR3 covers 19 residues. This chain's CDR3 is CASSKSKQGALSGANVLTF. The CDR3 DNA is TGTGCCAGCAGCAAATCAAAACAGGGGGCCCTCTCTGGGGCCAACGTCCTGACTTTC.

The rearrangement links TRBV28 to TRBJ1-5; 7 bases agree with TRBD1. The CDR3 consists of 14 residues. The V gene's germline CDR1 is MDHEN and CDR2 SYDVKM. CDR3 amino acids: CARVTGVFHQPQHF. In nucleotides, the CDR3 is TGTGCAAGGGTTACAGGGGTTTTTCATCAGCCCCAGCATTTT.